One sample yielded the 31 T cell receptor beta chains listed below, sequenced in a study of shared clonotypes between healthy human individuals (dated by TCRdb to about 2020). Libraries were constructed by the immunoSEQ multiplex PCR assay. TCRdb limited this immuneACCESS table to in-frame rearrangements with V and J called. A share of clones is missing; checked studies link under half to unresolved V genes, and the rest is unexplained. The sample yields roughly 2,500,000 clones; 80% to 95% were counted once. The ten largest clonotypes hold approximately 0.35% of the sample. Sequencing input: naive CD4+ T cells from PBMCs. The cell subset or site label, as the study defines it: CD45RA+ positively selected. These receptors originate from a man younger than 35 in good health. Some clones in this sample may be carry-over from other donors' samples.

The rearrangement joins TRBV18 to TRBJ1-1; TRBD1 agrees at 9 bases. CDR1 is KGHSH, CDR2 LQKENI, per germline. The CDR3 is 16 amino acids. The V gene end was trimmed by 3 bases and the J gene end by 1 base; junction bases not matched to a gene: 6. The CDR3, as DNA: TGTGCCAGCTCACCCCGACAGGGGGGGGAGAACACTGAAGCTTTCTTT. Amino acid sequence: CASSPRQGGENTEAFF.

The chain has TRBV7-6 and TRBJ1-5, with D possibly being TRBD1 (5 bases). The CDR3 loop spans 16 amino acids. The V end was cut by 5 bases, the J end by 3 bases, with 17 bases between. The germline gives CDR1 SGHVS, CDR2 FNYEAQ. The CDR3 region is CASSQDTASANQPQHF. CDR3 coding DNA: TGTGCCAGCAGCCAGGACACCGCTAGCGCCAATCAGCCCCAGCATTTT.

The chain joins TRBV28 to TRBJ2-1, with TRBD2 matching over 11 bases. Germline CDR1 MDHEN, CDR2 SYDVKM. The CDR3 consists of 15 residues. With 1 base clipped from V and 9 bases from J, the junction kept 5 bases outside the gene matches. CDR3 coding DNA: TGTGCCAGCAGTTTATCTCCTAGCGGGAGGCTTGAGCAGTTCTTC. This gives the protein CASSLSPSGRLEQFF. Supplemented by reference TRBV28 and TRBJ2-1, the full variable domain reads DVKVTQSSRYLVKRTGEKVFLECVQDMDHENMFWYRQDPGLGLRLIYFSYDVKMKEKGDIPEGYSVSREKKERFSLILESASTNQTSMYLCASSLSPSGRLEQFFGPGTRLTVL.

This chain joins TRBV6-5 and TRBJ1-1; D call uncertain. CDR3 length: 14 amino acids. Trimming stripped 4 bases from V and 7 bases from J, with 16 bases between. Germline CDR1 reads MNHEY; CDR2 reads SVGAGI. CDR3 sequence (DNA): TGTGCCAGCAGTTCGGGAAGGCGGAGCCTTGAAGCTTTCTTT. Its protein is CASSSGRRSLEAFF.

The chain combines TRBV7-2 with TRBJ2-1, with TRBD2 matching 8 bases. In germline, CDR1 is SGHTA, CDR2 FQGNSA. There are 15 residues in the CDR3. The V and J ends lost 0 bases and 7 bases, in that order; junction bases with no gene match: 5. The CDR3 DNA follows: TGTGCCAGCAGCTTAGCAGCGGGAGTTTGGAATGAGCAGTTCTTC. It yields the protein CASSLAAGVWNEQFF.

The V call is TRBV19, the J call TRBJ2-1; 9 bases match TRBD2. Germline values: CDR1 LNHDA, CDR2 SQIVND (reference sequence). The CDR3 is 17 residues long. J was trimmed by 3 bases and V by 1 base; bases with no gene match: 7. This CDR3 reads CASSIGGGRDIYNEQFF. The CDR3 DNA follows: TGTGCCAGTAGTATAGGGGGCGGGAGGGACATCTACAATGAGCAGTTCTTC.

About this clone itself: Other DNA sequences in this sample translate to the same CDR3. This chain links TRBV28 with TRBJ1-1; unclear D gene. Germline V lookup: CDR1 MDHEN, CDR2 SYDVKM. Trimming cost V 9 bases and J 1 base, with 9 bases left between them. CDR3 size: 12 residues. CDR3 loop: CASSTTNTEAFF. As DNA, the CDR3 is TGTGCCAGTTCGACCACGAACACTGAAGCTTTCTTT.

The chain joins TRBV28 to TRBJ1-1; D is possibly TRBD1 (6 bases). V dropped 2 bases and J dropped 6 bases, with 13 bases sitting between them. The CDR3 is 14 residues long. Germline V lookup: CDR1 MDHEN, CDR2 SYDVKM. The CDR3 spells CASSLGGGEAEAFF. CDR3 DNA sequence: TGTGCCAGCAGTTTAGGGGGGGGCGAGGCTGAAGCTTTCTTT.

The chain recombines TRBV5-1 with TRBJ1-5; D is unresolved. Germline-derived CDR1 and CDR2 are SGHRS and YFSETQ. V was shortened by 0 bases and J by 4 bases, with 8 bases between the two germline ends. There are 14 residues in the CDR3. CDR3 amino acids: CASSLDSQNQPQHF. The CDR3 bases are TGCGCCAGCAGCTTGGACAGCCAAAATCAGCCCCAGCATTTT. The full variable domain, its missing parts supplied by reference TRBV5-1 and TRBJ1-5, is KAGVTQTPRYLIKTRGQQVTLSCSPISGHRSVSWYQQTPGQGLQFLFEYFSETQRNKGNFPGRFSGRQFSNSRSEMNVSTLELGDSALYLCASSLDSQNQPQHFGDGTRLSIL.

As regards this clone: This sample also contains other DNA sequences that code for the same CDR3. The chain recombines TRBV7-3 with TRBJ2-2, with D perhaps TRBD1 or TRBD2 (6 bases each). V lost 2 bases and J lost 4, with 11 bases in between. Germline V gene data show CDR1 as SGHTA and CDR2 as FQGTGA. The CDR3 has 15 residues. DNA for the CDR3: TGTGCCAGCAGCTTATCGGGGGCTGGCACCGGGGAGCTGTTTTTT. Protein sequence: CASSLSGAGTGELFF.

The chain employs TRBV6-1 and TRBJ2-7; D uncertain. The germline V gene has CDR1 MNHNS and CDR2 SASEGT. CDR3 size: 13 residues. V was trimmed by 0 bases and J by 7 bases, leaving 10 bases between them. Here the CDR3 DNA reads TGTGCCAGCAGTGAAGCGATCCTTTCGGAGCAGTACTTC. This encodes CASSEAILSEQYF.

This CDR3 is CASSLRLAEYNEQFF. The CDR3 DNA sequence: TGTGCCAGCAGTTTACGACTAGCGGAATACAATGAGCAGTTCTTC. This chain uses TRBV27 with TRBJ2-1, with TRBD2 matching over 9 bases. Germline CDR1 reads MNHEY; CDR2 reads SMNVEV (reference sequence). The CDR3 is made up of 15 amino acids. V lost 2 bases, J lost 4 bases, and 3 bases stayed unmatched.

This clone showed up just a few times. This chain joins TRBV5-1 and TRBJ1-1; perhaps TRBD1 as D (5 bases). With 0 bases removed from V and 6 bases from J, the gap between germline ends came to 12 bases. This CDR3 region has 14 residues. The germline V gene encodes CDR1 SGHRS and CDR2 YFSETQ. The CDR3 region is CASSLVAGLPEAFF. CDR3 sequence (DNA): TGCGCCAGCAGCTTGGTAGCAGGGCTCCCTGAAGCTTTCTTT.

The sample holds one count of this clone. A junction boundary mismatches the germline segment, possibly from a read error. This chain uses TRBV5-1 with TRBJ1-3, with D maybe TRBD1 (5 bases). The CDR3 extends over 18 amino acids. Germline CDR1 is SGHRS and CDR2 is YFSETQ. The CDR3 here is CASSPRDQCTLSRNTIYF. CDR3 coding DNA: TGCGCCAGCAGCCCCCGGGACCAGTGTACCCTCTCTAGAAACACCATATATTTT.

A remark on this clone: Other nucleotide sequences in the sample specify the same CDR3. The rearrangement links TRBV27 to TRBJ1-1, with D unresolved. This CDR3 is 11 amino acids long. Trimming took off 6 bases at V and 1 base at J, with 3 bases between the two ends. Germline V gene sequence: CDR1 MNHEY, CDR2 SMNVEV (reference sequence). Here the CDR3 reads CASRKNTEAFF. Written as DNA, the CDR3 is TGTGCCAGCAGAAAGAACACTGAAGCTTTCTTT.

V usage is TRBV5-4 and J usage is TRBJ2-7; D not resolved. The CDR3 has 15 residues. V was trimmed by 0 bases and J by 1 base, leaving 11 bases between them. The germline gives CDR1 SGHNT, CDR2 YYREEE (reference sequence). CDR3 loop: CASSLAGQASYEQYF. CDR3 DNA: TGTGCCAGCAGCTTGGCCGGCCAGGCTTCCTACGAGCAGTACTTC.

The chain recombines TRBV2 with TRBJ1-2; D gene ambiguous. This CDR3 region has 12 residues. The germline CDR1 and CDR2 sequences are SNHLY and FYNNEI. V lost 6 bases and J 8 bases, leaving 13 bases between the germline ends. In nucleotides, the CDR3 is TGTGCCAGCAGAGACGACGGGGAGGGCTACACCTTC. It is translated as CASRDDGEGYTF.

This clone was observed once. The germline gene is not matched at one end of the junction; a read error may be the cause. The rearrangement joins TRBV2 to TRBJ2-7; D is perhaps TRBD1 or TRBD2 (5 bases each). The CDR3 spans 13 residues. Germline CDR1 SNHLY, CDR2 FYNNEI. CDR3 protein: CASREGTHYEQYF. CDR3 nucleotides: TGTGCCAGCAGAGAAGGGACCCACTACGAGCAGTACTTC.

The V and J genes are TRBV28 and TRBJ2-2, with 9 bases aligning to TRBD1. The CDR3 runs to 17 residues. The V gene end was trimmed by 6 bases and the J gene end by 4 bases; junction bases not matched to a gene: 12. Germline loops: CDR1 MDHEN, CDR2 SYDVKM. This CDR3 reads CASRDRGRGTSTGELFF. CDR3 coding DNA: TGTGCCAGCAGGGACAGGGGAAGGGGCACGAGCACCGGGGAGCTGTTTTTT.

The J gene is TRBJ2-1, the V gene TRBV29-1, with 9 bases aligning to TRBD2. From germline, CDR1 is SQVTM and CDR2 ANQGSEA. The CDR3 is 15 amino acids. Trimming took 7 bases from V and 5 from J; bases not matched to a gene: 12. CDR3 loop: CSGVQTGLADNEQFF. The CDR3 DNA sequence: TGCAGCGGGGTTCAAACGGGACTAGCCGACAATGAGCAGTTCTTC.

The V and J genes are TRBV6-1 and TRBJ2-4; D remains ambiguous. The CDR3 runs 17 residues. With 2 bases removed from V and 2 bases from J, the gap between germline ends came to 16 bases. Per the germline V gene, CDR1 is MNHNS and CDR2 is SASEGT. CDR3: CASSENDSLGTKNIQYF. CDR3 DNA: TGTGCCAGCAGTGAAAATGACTCGCTGGGAACCAAAAACATTCAGTACTTC.

The V and J genes are TRBV14 and TRBJ2-7; D gene ambiguous. CDR1 is SGHDN and CDR2 is FVKESK in the germline V gene. With 0 bases removed from V and 6 bases from J, the gap between germline ends came to 3 bases. This CDR3 has 11 residues. The CDR3 DNA sequence: TGTGCCAGCAGCCAAGATCTCGAGCAGTACTTC. It translates to CASSQDLEQYF.

This chain joins TRBV7-7 and TRBJ2-7, with TRBD1 matching 9 bases. CDR1 and CDR2 from the germline V gene are SSHAT and FNYEAQ (reference sequence). The CDR3 length is 14 residues. V shed 5 bases and J 5 bases; nucleotides not matched to a gene: 7. The CDR3 nucleotides read TGTGCCAGCAGCCGCTTAGACAGGGGGAACGAGCAGTACTTC. It codes for CASSRLDRGNEQYF.

The chain is built from TRBV5-4 and TRBJ1-2; possible D gene TRBD1, 5 bases. This CDR3 is built from 14 residues. Per the germline V gene, CDR1 is SGHNT and CDR2 is YYREEE (reference sequence). Trimming pared 7 bases from V and 5 bases from J, leaving 18 bases between. DNA of the CDR3: TGTGCCAGCGCAAAGGCAGGGCTTGGGTATGGCTACACCTTC. It is translated as CASAKAGLGYGYTF.

The genes are TRBV30 and TRBJ2-5; 7 bases are shared with TRBD2. Losses at the gene ends were 0 bases for V and 5 bases for J; bases not matched to a gene: 6. The CDR3 has 14 residues. Germline values: CDR1 GTSNPN, CDR2 SVGIG (reference sequence). CDR3 sequence (DNA): TGTGCCTGGAGTGTTGGGGAGGGCTGGGAGACCCAGTACTTC. Translated: CAWSVGEGWETQYF.

Written as DNA, the CDR3 is TGTGCCAGCGGCGGGACAGGCCTCTCCTACGAGCAGTACTTC. Protein: CASGGTGLSYEQYF. This sequence joins TRBV28 and TRBJ2-7; TRBD1 matches at 8 bases. The germline gives CDR1 MDHEN, CDR2 SYDVKM. V lost 8 bases to trimming and J lost 0 bases; unmatched junction nucleotides: 6. CDR3 length: 14 amino acids.

V gene TRBV28 combines with J gene TRBJ2-7, with a weak D call TRBD1 (6 bases). The germline CDR1 and CDR2 sequences are MDHEN and SYDVKM. This CDR3 region has 14 residues. Deletions cut 8 bases from V and 2 bases from J, with 16 bases between. The CDR3 DNA reads as TGTGCCAGCTGTGCGCCGGACAGCCCCTACGAGCAGTACTTC. This translates into CASCAPDSPYEQYF.

This chain uses TRBV4-3 with TRBJ2-2, with D possibly being TRBD2 (5 bases). V was pared by 5 bases and J by 1 base, with 11 bases between. The CDR3 length is 15 residues. CDR1 is LGHNA, CDR2 YSLEER, per germline. CDR3 region: CASSTGMGNTGELFF. CDR3 nucleotide sequence: TGCGCCAGCAGCACCGGGATGGGGAACACCGGGGAGCTGTTTTTT.

The rearrangement links TRBV25-1 to TRBJ1-1, with D perhaps matching TRBD1 (6 bases). This CDR3 is built from 14 residues. Germline V gives CDR1 MGHDK, CDR2 SYGVNS. V lost 5 bases, J lost 1 base, and 11 bases lay in between. CDR3 loop: CASSLYRENTEAFF. The CDR3 DNA reads as TGTGCCAGCAGTTTGTACAGGGAGAACACTGAAGCTTTCTTT.

The chain joins TRBV28 to TRBJ2-7; TRBD1 might be the D (6 bases). CDR3 size: 15 residues. Looked up from germline, CDR1 is MDHEN and CDR2 is SYDVKM. V lost 8 bases, J lost 7 bases, and 24 bases lay in between. The CDR3 coding sequence is TGTGCCAGCTGGCCGGGAAACAGGGAATGGGAGGAGCAGTACTTC. Translating gives CASWPGNREWEEQYF.

The rearrangement links TRBV11-2 to TRBJ2-3; D not certain. Trimming took off 6 bases at V and 2 bases at J, with 9 bases between the two ends. The CDR3 covers 13 residues. Per the germline V gene, CDR1 is SGHAT and CDR2 is FQNNGV. CDR3 loop: CASRQAATDTQYF. Written as DNA, the CDR3 is TGTGCCAGCAGGCAGGCGGCCACAGATACGCAGTATTTT.